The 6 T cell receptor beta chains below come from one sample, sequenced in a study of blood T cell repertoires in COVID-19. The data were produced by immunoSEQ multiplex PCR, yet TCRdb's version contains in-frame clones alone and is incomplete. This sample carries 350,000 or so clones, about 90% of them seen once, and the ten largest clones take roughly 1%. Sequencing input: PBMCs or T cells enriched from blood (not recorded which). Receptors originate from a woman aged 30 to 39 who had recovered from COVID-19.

The CDR3 DNA sequence: TGTGCCAGCAGCTTAGATGCTAGCCAAGAGACCCAGTACTTC. Translating gives CASSLDASQETQYF. The chain combines TRBV11-3 with TRBJ2-5; D call uncertain. The V gene lost 0 bases and the J gene lost 1 base, with 6 bases spanning the gap. CDR3 size: 14 residues. Germline V lookup: CDR1 SGHNT, CDR2 YENEEA.

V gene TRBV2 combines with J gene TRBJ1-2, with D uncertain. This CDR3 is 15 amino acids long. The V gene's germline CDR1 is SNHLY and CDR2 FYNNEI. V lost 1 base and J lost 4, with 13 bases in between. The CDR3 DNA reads TGTGCCAGCAGTGAAGGCAGGCTACCAACCTATGGCTACACCTTC. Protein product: CASSEGRLPTYGYTF.

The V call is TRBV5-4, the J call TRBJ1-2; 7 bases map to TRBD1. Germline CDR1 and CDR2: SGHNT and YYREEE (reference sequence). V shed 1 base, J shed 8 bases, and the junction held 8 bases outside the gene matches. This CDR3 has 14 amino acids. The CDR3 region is CASSLTTGAGGYTF. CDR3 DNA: TGTGCCAGCAGCTTGACCACAGGGGCTGGCGGCTACACCTTC.

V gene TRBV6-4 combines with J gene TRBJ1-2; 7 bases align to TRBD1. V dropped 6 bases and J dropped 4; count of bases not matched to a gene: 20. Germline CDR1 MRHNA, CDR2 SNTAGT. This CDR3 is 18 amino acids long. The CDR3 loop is CASSRPSDRAVPLYGYTF. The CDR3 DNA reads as TGTGCCAGCAGCCGCCCCTCAGACAGGGCGGTTCCCCTCTATGGCTACACCTTC.

The CDR3 sequence: CASSHGTSGGASYEQYF. CDR3 sequence (DNA): TGCGCCAGCAGCCACGGGACTAGCGGGGGGGCGTCCTACGAGCAGTACTTC. The chain is built from TRBV5-1 and TRBJ2-7; 16 bases match TRBD2. The CDR3 length is 17 residues. Germline CDR1 SGHRS, CDR2 YFSETQ. V gave up 4 bases and J gave up 1 base; unmatched junction bases: 5.

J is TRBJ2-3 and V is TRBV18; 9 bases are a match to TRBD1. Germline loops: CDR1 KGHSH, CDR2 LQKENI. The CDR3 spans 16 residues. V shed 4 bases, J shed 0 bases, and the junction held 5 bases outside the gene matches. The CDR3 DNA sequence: TGTGCCAGCTCACGGACAGGGGCTTCTAGCACAGATACGCAGTATTTT. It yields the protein CASSRTGASSTDTQYF.